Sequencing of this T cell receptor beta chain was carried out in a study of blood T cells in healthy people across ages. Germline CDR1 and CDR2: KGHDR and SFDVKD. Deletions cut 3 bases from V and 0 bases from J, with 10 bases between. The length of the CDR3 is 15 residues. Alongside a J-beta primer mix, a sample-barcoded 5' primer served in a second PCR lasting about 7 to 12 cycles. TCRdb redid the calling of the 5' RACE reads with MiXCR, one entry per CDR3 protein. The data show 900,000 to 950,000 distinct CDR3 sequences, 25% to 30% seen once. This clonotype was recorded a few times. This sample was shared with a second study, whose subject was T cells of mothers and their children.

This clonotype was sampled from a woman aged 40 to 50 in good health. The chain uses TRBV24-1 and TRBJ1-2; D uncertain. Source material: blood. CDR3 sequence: CATSDPYGANYGYTF. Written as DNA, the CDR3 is TGTGCCACCAGTGATCCCTACGGGGCTAACTATGGCTACACCTTC.